This TCR beta chain was retrieved from a study of coeliac disease. Study findings and constraints: The authors considered this approach unsuitable for unbiased detection of gliadin-specific T cells. In active celiac disease, intraepithelial and lamina propria TRB and TRG repertoires were less clonal than controls. Most TRB amino acid sequences occurred in only one sample.

Produced via immunoSEQ multiplex PCR; TCRdb's table is partial and in-frame only. This repertoire shows a few thousand clones, roughly 64% found once; its top ten account for over 20%. The germline CDR1 and CDR2 sequences are LNHDA and SQIVND (reference sequence). Trimming left V 7 bases short and J 13 bases short, with 14 bases between. The CDR3 is 11 amino acids. In regard to this clone: Its antigen is still unknown.

The specimen sequenced was lymphocytes from the gut lamina propria. This TCR came from a woman aged 25-40 years without celiac disease. The chain is built from TRBV19 and TRBJ1-5; D perhaps matches TRBD1 (6 bases). CDR3 loop: CASTSTGTQHF. The CDR3 nucleotides are TGTGCCAGTACCTCAACAGGGACACAGCATTTT.